The TCR beta chain under discussion was sequenced for a study of regulatory T cells in long-lasting Graves disease. Whole-study findings and limits: TCR diversity in persistent Graves' patients was below that of newly diagnosed ones.

Building of the TCR beta libraries involved iRepertoire HTBI primers and Arm-PCR of CDR3 regions. TCRdb redid the calling of the multiplex PCR reads with MiXCR, one entry per CDR3 protein. Among 360,000 or so distinct CDR3 sequences listed, around 11% were seen once. Many counts were recorded for this clonotype. Its antigen remains unknown. The time point was: newly diagnosed GD, antithyroid drugs for less than 3 months. There was RNA extracted from PBMCs, and the TCR library was made from it. CDR3 length equals 19 residues. The sample was also reused in another study, on T cells in Graves' hyperthyroidism and ophthalmopathy. That report notes: TCR CDR3 underwent first-round RT-PCR with the HTBI primer set. Separating ophthalmopathy from stable hyperthyroidism was achieved by a 13 V-J model. Before onset, by a median of around 6.1 months, the model predicted ophthalmopathy.

Sequences were derived from peripheral blood mononuclear cells (PBMCs), sampled at new diagnosis, from a patient treated with antithyroid drugs. The chain carries TRBV3-2 and TRBJ2-1; the table's D call, TRBD2, was not checked against the DNA. TRBV3-2 is reported as a pseudogene. The source of this sequence is a woman in her late teens or twenties with Graves disease. As DNA, the CDR3 is TGTGCCAGCAGCCAAGACGACCGGCTAGCGGGGCGACCCTACAATGAGCAGTTCTTC. The encoded protein is CASSQDDRLAGRPYNEQFF.